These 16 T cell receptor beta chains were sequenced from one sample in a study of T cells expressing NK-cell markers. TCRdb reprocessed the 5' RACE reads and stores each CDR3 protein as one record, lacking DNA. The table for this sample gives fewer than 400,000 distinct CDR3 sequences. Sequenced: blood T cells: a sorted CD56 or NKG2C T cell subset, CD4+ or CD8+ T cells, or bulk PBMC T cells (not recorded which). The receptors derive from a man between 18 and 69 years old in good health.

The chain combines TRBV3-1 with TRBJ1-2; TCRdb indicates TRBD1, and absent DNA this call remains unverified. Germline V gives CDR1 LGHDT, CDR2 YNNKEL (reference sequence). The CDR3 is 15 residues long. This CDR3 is CASSTPDRSFGGYTF.

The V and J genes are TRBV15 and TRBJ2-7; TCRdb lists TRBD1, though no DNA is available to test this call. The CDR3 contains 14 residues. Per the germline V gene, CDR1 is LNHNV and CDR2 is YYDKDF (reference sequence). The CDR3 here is CATSRTEWSYEQYF.

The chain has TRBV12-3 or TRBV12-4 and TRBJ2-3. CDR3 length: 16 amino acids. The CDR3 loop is CASSLRGKLSTDTQYF.

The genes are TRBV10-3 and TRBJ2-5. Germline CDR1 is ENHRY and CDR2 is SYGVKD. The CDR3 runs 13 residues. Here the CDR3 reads CAISGAGQETQYF.

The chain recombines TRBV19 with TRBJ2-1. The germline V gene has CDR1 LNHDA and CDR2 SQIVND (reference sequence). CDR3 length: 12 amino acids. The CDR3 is CASSQLYNEQFF.

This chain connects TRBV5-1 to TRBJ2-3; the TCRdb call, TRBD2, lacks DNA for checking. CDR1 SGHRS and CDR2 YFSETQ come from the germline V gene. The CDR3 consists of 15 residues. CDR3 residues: CASSPNTMGADTQYF.

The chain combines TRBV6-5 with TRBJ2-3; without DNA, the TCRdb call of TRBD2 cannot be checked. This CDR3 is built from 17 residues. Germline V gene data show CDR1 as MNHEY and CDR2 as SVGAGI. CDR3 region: CASSYSMVGTALDTQYF.

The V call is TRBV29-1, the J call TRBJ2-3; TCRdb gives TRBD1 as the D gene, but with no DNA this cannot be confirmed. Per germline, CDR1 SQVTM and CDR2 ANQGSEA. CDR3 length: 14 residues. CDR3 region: CSVEKGKVPDTQYF.

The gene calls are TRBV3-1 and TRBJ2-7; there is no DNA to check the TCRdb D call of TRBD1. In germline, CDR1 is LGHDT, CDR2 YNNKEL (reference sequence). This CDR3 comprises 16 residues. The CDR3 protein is CASSPLPRGGGYEQYF.

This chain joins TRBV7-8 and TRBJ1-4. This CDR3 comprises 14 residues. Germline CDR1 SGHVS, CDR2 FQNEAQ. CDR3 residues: CASSSQGRGEKLFF. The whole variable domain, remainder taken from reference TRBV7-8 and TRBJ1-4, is GAGVSQSPRYKVAKRGQDVALRCDPISGHVSLFWYQQALGQGPEFLTYFQNEAQLDKSGLPSDRFFAERPEGSVSTLKIQRTQQEDSAVYLCASSSQGRGEKLFFGSGTQLSVL.

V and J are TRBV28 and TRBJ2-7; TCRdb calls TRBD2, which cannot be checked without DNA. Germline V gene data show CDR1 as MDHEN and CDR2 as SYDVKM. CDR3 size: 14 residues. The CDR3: CASRNSGPPYEQYF.

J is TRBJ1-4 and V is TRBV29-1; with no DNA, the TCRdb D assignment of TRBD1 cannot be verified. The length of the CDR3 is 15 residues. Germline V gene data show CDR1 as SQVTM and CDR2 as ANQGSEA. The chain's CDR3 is CSVIRIETGGQKLFF.

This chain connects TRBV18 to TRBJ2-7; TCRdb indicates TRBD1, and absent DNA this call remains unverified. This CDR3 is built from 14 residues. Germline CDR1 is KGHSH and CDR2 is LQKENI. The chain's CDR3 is CASSPSTTGYEQYF.

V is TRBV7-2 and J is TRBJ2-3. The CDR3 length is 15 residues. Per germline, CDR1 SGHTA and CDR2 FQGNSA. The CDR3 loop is CASSLARIGTDTQYF. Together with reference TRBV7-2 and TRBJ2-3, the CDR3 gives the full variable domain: GAGVSQSPSNKVTEKGKDVELRCDPISGHTALYWYRQSLGQGLEFLIYFQGNSAPDKSGLPSDRFSAERTGGSVSTLTIQRTQQEDSAVYLCASSLARIGTDTQYFGPGTRLTVL.

The chain's CDR3 is CASSPTQGRGGYTF. V is TRBV7-2 and J is TRBJ1-2; TCRdb names TRBD1, which stays unverified in the absence of DNA. From germline, CDR1 is SGHTA and CDR2 FQGNSA. The length of the CDR3 is 14 residues.

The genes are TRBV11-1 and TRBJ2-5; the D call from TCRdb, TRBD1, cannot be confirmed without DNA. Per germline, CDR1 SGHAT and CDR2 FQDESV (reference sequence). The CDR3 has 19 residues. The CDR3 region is CASSPAGVTGLTSRETQYF.